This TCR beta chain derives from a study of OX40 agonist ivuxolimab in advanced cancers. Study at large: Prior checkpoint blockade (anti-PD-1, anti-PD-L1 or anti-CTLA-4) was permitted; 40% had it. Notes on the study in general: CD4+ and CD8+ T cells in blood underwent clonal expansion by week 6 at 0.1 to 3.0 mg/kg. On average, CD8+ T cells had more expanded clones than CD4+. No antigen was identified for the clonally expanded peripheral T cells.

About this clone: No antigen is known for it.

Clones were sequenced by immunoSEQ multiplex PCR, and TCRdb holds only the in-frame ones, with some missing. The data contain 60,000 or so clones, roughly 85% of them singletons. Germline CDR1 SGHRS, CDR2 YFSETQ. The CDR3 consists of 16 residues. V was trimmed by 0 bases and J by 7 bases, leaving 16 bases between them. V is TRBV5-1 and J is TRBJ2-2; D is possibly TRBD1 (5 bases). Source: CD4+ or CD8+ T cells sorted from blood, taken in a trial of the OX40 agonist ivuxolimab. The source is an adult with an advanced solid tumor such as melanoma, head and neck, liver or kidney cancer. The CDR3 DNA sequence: TGCGCCAGCAGCTTGGGATCCCCAGGGTTGAACGGGGAGCTGTTTTTT. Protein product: CASSLGSPGLNGELFF.